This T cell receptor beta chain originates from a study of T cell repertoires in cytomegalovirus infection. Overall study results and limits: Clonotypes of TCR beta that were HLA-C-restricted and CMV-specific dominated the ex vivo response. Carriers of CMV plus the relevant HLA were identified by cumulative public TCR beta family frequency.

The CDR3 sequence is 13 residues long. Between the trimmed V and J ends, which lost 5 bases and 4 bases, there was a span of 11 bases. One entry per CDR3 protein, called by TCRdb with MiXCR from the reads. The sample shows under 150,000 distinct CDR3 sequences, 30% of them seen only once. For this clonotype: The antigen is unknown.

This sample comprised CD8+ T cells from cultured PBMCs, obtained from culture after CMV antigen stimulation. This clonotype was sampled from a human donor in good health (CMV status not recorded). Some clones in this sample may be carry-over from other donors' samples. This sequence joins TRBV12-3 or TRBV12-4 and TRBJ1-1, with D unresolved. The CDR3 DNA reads TGTGCCAGCAGTCTGTATGAGGGCACTGAAGCTTTCTTT. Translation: CASSLYEGTEAFF.